These 13 T cell receptor beta chains were all obtained from the same sample, sequenced in a study of blood T cell repertoires in COVID-19. Sequencing used immunoSEQ multiplex PCR; TCRdb keeps in-frame clones, though not all of them. Seen here are 200,000 to 250,000 clones, about 87% observed once, and the top ten hold roughly 2.7%. The sequenced sample was peripheral blood. These receptors were taken from a man in his thirties or forties with COVID-19, enrolled during active disease.

V gene TRBV28 combines with J gene TRBJ1-1, with a tentative D call TRBD1 (6 bases). The germline V gene encodes CDR1 MDHEN and CDR2 SYDVKM. The ends were cut back, 6 bases at V and 5 bases at J, with 25 bases in the middle. CDR3 size: 17 residues. The CDR3 protein is CASSLGGGQSYSTEAFF. CDR3 sequence (DNA): TGTGCCAGCAGCCTAGGCGGGGGCCAAAGCTACAGTACTGAAGCTTTCTTT.

The chain employs TRBV28 and TRBJ1-2; TRBD1 might be the D (6 bases). The CDR3 loop spans 12 amino acids. With 10 bases removed from V and 4 bases from J, the gap between germline ends came to 13 bases. CDR1 MDHEN and CDR2 SYDVKM come from the germline V gene. The CDR3 loop reads CATTTGSYGYTF. The CDR3 coding sequence is TGTGCCACCACTACAGGGAGCTATGGCTACACCTTC.

This clone is a singleton in its sample. The V gene is TRBV11-3, the J gene TRBJ2-1, with a possible D match to TRBD1 (6 bases). Germline-derived CDR1 and CDR2 are SGHNT and YENEEA. Deletions cut 5 bases from V and 0 bases from J, with 11 bases between. This CDR3 contains 15 residues. For the CDR3, the DNA is TGTGCCAGCAGCGAAGGGACACCCTCCTACAATGAGCAGTTCTTC. It is translated as CASSEGTPSYNEQFF.

The genes are TRBV28 and TRBJ1-5; 7 nucleotides agree with TRBD1. Germline V gives CDR1 MDHEN, CDR2 SYDVKM. This CDR3 contains 14 residues. V dropped 2 bases and J dropped 7; count of bases not matched to a gene: 5. The CDR3: CASSLTGAGQPQHF. The DNA for the CDR3 is TGTGCCAGCAGTTTAACAGGGGCGGGCCAGCCCCAGCATTTT.

The chain links TRBV2 to TRBJ1-1; D call uncertain. V lost 2 bases to trimming and J lost 4 bases, with 11 bases between them. The CDR3 totals 14 residues. From germline, CDR1 is SNHLY and CDR2 FYNNEI. The CDR3 region has the DNA TGTGCCAGCAGTGAACGTCTGTTGGCCACTGAAGCTTTCTTT. Its translation is CASSERLLATEAFF.

The chain employs TRBV6-1 and TRBJ1-1; 8 positions match TRBD1. CDR1 and CDR2 from the germline V gene are MNHNS and SASEGT. J was trimmed by 6 bases and V by 1 base; bases with no gene match: 10. This CDR3 is built from 16 residues. The CDR3 sequence: CASSEDLGQGLSEAFF. The CDR3 DNA is TGTGCCAGCAGTGAAGATCTTGGACAGGGACTCTCTGAAGCTTTCTTT.

This clone was recorded only once. The J gene is TRBJ2-5, the V gene TRBV19; TRBD2 might be the D (6 bases). The V gene's germline CDR1 is LNHDA and CDR2 SQIVND (reference sequence). This CDR3 spans 15 amino acids. V was cut by 3 bases and J by 2 bases, with 13 bases left in between. This chain's CDR3 is CASSILTGGQETQYF. The CDR3 bases are TGTGCCAGTAGTATTTTGACTGGAGGGCAAGAGACCCAGTACTTC.

This clone has only one observation. The rearrangement uses TRBV28 and TRBJ1-1; maybe TRBD1 (6 bases). The CDR3 loop spans 15 amino acids. V was trimmed by 5 bases and J by 5 bases, leaving 18 bases between them. CDR1 MDHEN and CDR2 SYDVKM come from the germline V gene. Here the CDR3 reads CASSVGSGVKTEAFF. CDR3 coding DNA: TGTGCCAGCAGTGTAGGATCAGGGGTTAAGACTGAAGCTTTCTTT.

The V gene is TRBV7-3, the J gene TRBJ2-1, with a possible D match to TRBD2 (5 bases). V shed 4 bases and J shed 0 bases, with 10 bases lying between them. The germline V gene encodes CDR1 SGHTA and CDR2 FQGTGA. CDR3 size: 15 residues. Here the CDR3 reads CASSSRRDSYNEQFF. CDR3 coding DNA: TGTGCCAGCAGCTCGCGCCGGGACTCCTACAATGAGCAGTTCTTC.

CDR3 DNA: TGCGCCAGCAGCCAAGATCTTGAGATTACCCTCCACTCTGGGGCCAACGTCCTGACTTTC. Protein: CASSQDLEITLHSGANVLTF. V is TRBV4-3 and J is TRBJ2-6, with no clear D. In germline, CDR1 is LGHNA, CDR2 YSLEER. This CDR3 contains 20 residues. V was clipped by 0 bases and J by 0 bases, with 18 bases between them.

V is TRBV5-1 and J is TRBJ1-6; D is possibly TRBD1 (5 bases). Trimming left V 2 bases short and J 0 bases short, with 9 bases between. CDR3 length: 16 amino acids. Germline V gene data show CDR1 as SGHRS and CDR2 as YFSETQ. The CDR3 sequence: CASSLGGDSYNSPLHF. In DNA, the CDR3 is TGCGCCAGCAGCTTAGGAGGGGACTCCTATAATTCACCCCTCCACTTT. Full variable domain (missing parts from reference TRBV5-1 and TRBJ1-6): KAGVTQTPRYLIKTRGQQVTLSCSPISGHRSVSWYQQTPGQGLQFLFEYFSETQRNKGNFPGRFSGRQFSNSRSEMNVSTLELGDSALYLCASSLGGDSYNSPLHFGNGTRLTVT.

The rearrangement links TRBV5-6 to TRBJ1-1, with a possible D match to TRBD1 (5 bases). The length of the CDR3 is 12 residues. Germline CDR1 is SGHDT and CDR2 is YYEEEE. V dropped 3 bases and J dropped 5 bases, with 8 bases sitting between them. CDR3 loop: CASSSGGTEAFF. Here the CDR3 DNA reads TGTGCCAGCAGCTCGGGGGGGACTGAAGCTTTCTTT.

This clone was seen a single time. This chain links TRBV4-3 with TRBJ2-1, with TRBD1 as a possible D gene (6 bases). CDR3 length equals 16 residues. Germline V gene sequence: CDR1 LGHNA, CDR2 YSLEER. Trimming removed 5 bases from V and 3 bases from J, with 17 bases in between. Here the CDR3 reads CASSFDRTGYYNEQFF. CDR3 in DNA: TGCGCCAGCAGCTTCGATAGAACAGGGTACTACAATGAGCAGTTCTTC.